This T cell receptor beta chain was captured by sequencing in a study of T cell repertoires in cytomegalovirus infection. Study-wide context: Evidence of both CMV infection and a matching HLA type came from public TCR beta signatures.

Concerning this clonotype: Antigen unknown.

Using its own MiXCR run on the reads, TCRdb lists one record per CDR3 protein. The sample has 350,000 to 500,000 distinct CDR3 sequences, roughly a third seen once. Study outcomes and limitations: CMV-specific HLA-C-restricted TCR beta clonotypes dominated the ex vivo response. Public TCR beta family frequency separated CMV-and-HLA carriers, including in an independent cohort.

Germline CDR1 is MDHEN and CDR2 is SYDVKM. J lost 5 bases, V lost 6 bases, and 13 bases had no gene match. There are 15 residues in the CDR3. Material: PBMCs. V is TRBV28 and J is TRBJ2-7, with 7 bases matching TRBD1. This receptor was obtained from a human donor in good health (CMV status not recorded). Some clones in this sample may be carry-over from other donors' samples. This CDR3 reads CASSSPGTVRHEQYF. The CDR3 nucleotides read TGTGCCAGCAGCTCACCCGGGACAGTCCGCCACGAGCAGTACTTC.